This T cell receptor (beta chain) is from a study of T cells in Graves' hyperthyroidism and ophthalmopathy. The CDR3 runs to 13 residues. Germline V gene data show CDR1 as MDHEN and CDR2 as SYDVKM. J was trimmed by 5 bases and V by 6 bases; bases with no gene match: 6. RNA transcripts yielded amplified TCR beta CDR3 regions. The TCR CDR3 first-round RT-PCR relied on the HTBI primer set. TCRdb processed the multiplex PCR reads anew with MiXCR; each CDR3 protein has one entry. The sample consists of 300,000 to 400,000 distinct CDR3 sequences, approximately 15% of them appearing once. This clonotype showed up many times.

The TCR sequence derives from a woman in her twenties or thirties with Graves' hyperthyroidism. This rearrangement joins TRBV28 to TRBJ1-2, with 7 bases fitting TRBD1. Sample: blood. The CDR3 DNA sequence: TGTGCCAGCAGAGACCCGGGACAGTATGGCTACACCTTC. Its translation is CASRDPGQYGYTF.